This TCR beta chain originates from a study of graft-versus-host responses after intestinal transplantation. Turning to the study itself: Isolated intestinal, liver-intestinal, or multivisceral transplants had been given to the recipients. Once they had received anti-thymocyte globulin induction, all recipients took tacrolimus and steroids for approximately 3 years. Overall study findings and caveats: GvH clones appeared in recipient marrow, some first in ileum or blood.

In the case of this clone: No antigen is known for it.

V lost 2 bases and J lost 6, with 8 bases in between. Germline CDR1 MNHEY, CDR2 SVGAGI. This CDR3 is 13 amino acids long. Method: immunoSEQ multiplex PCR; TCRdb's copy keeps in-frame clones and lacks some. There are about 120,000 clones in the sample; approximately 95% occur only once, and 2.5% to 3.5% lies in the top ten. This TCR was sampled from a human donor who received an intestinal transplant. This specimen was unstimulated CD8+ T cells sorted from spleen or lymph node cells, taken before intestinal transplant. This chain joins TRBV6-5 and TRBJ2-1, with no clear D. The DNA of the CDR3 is TGTGCCAGCAGTTACAACCCACTCAATGAGCAGTTCTTC. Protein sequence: CASSYNPLNEQFF.